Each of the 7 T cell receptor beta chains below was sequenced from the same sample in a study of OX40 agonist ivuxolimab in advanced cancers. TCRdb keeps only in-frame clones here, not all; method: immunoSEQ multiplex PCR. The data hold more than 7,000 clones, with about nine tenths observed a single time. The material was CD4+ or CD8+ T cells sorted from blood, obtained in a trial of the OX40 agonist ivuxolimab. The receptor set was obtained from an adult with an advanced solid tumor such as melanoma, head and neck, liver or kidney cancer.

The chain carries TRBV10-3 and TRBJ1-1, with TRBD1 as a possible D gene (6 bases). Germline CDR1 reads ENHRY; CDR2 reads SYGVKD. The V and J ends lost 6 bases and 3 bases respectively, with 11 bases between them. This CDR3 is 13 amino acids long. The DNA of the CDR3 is TGTGCCATCAGCCCAGGGGCCTACACTGAAGCTTTCTTT. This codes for CAISPGAYTEAFF.

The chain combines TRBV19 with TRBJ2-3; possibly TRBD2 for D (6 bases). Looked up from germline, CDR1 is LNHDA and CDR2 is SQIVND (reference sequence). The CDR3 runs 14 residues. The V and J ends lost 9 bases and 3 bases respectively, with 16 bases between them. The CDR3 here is CASRESLLTDTQYF. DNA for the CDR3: TGTGCCAGCCGGGAGTCTCTCTTAACAGATACGCAGTATTTT.

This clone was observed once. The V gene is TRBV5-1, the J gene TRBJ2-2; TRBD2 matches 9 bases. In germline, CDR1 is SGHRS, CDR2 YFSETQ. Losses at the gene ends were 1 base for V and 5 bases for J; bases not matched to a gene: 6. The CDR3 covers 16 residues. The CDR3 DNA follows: TGCGCCAGCAGCTTGCTGAGCGGGGGGAGTACCGGGGAGCTGTTTTTT. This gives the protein CASSLLSGGSTGELFF.

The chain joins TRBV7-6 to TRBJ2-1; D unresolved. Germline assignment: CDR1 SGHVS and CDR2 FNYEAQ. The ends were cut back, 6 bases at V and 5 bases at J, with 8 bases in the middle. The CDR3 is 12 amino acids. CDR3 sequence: CASSLADNEQFF. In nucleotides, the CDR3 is TGTGCCAGCAGTCTGGCGGACAATGAGCAGTTCTTC.

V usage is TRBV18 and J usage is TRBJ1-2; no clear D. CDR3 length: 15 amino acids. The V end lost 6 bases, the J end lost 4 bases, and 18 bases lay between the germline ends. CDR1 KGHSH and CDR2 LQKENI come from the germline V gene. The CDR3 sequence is CASSPIGDKGYGYTF. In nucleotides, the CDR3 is TGTGCCAGCTCCCCAATCGGAGACAAGGGCTATGGCTACACCTTC.

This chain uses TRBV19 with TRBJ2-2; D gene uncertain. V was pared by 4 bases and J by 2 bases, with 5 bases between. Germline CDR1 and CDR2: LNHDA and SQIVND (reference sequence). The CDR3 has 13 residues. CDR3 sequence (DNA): TGTGCCAGTAGTAGGAGCAACACCGGGGAGCTGTTTTTT. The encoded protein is CASSRSNTGELFF.

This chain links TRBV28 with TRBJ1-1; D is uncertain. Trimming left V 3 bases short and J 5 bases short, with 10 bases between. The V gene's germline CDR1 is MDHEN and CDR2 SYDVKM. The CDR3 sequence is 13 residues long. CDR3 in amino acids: CASSFEVWTEAFF. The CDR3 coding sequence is TGTGCCAGCAGTTTTGAGGTGTGGACTGAAGCTTTCTTT.